This T cell receptor (beta chain) was sequenced for a study of T cell repertoires in cytomegalovirus infection. The CDR3 has 14 residues. Germline trimming cut 0 bases from V and 5 bases from J; bases unmatched to any gene: 0. Looked up from germline, CDR1 is SGHTA and CDR2 is FQGNSA. Each CDR3 protein gets one entry after TCRdb re-called the reads with MiXCR. The sample lists approximately 320,000 distinct CDR3 sequences; around a tenth were seen once. This clonotype was recorded at least ten times. The sequenced material came from PBMCs. The V and J genes are TRBV7-2 and TRBJ2-4, with TRBD2 identical over 8 bases. The clonotype was recovered from a human donor in good health (CMV status not recorded). Some clones in this sample may be carry-over from other donors' samples. The CDR3 loop is CASSLAGGENIQYF. The DNA of the CDR3 is TGTGCCAGCAGCTTAGCCGGGGGGGAAAACATTCAGTACTTC.